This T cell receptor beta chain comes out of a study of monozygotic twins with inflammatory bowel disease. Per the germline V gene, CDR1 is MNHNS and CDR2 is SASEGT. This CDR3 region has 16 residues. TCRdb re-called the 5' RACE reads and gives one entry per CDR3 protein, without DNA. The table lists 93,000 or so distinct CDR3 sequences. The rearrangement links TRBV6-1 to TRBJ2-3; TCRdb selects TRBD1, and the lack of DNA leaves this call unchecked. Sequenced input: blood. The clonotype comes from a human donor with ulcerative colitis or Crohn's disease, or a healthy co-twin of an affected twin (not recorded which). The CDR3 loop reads CASSEAAGAFTDTQYF.